This T cell receptor (beta chain) was sequenced during a study of T cells after somatic rescue of genetic block. TCRdb's copy holds only in-frame clones and misses some; the assay was immunoSEQ multiplex PCR. The sample lists about 67,000 clones, about 90% occurring once. This clonotype was sampled from a man aged 35-49 years. Sequencing used peripheral blood mononuclear cells (PBMCs).

The CDR3 region is CASSRRDRGREKLFF. CDR3 DNA sequence: TGTGCCAGCAGTCGACGGGACAGGGGGCGAGAAAAACTGTTTTTT. The V and J genes are TRBV27 and TRBJ1-4; 12 bases are shared with TRBD1. Germline trimming cut 5 bases from V and 8 bases from J; bases unmatched to any gene: 6. The germline gives CDR1 MNHEY, CDR2 SMNVEV (reference sequence). The length of the CDR3 is 15 residues.